Many counts were recorded for the clone carrying this TCR beta chain. RNA transcripts yielded amplified TCR beta CDR3 regions. The primer set for the first-round RT-PCR of the TCR CDR3 was HTBI. TCRdb reprocessed the multiplex PCR reads with MiXCR, giving one entry per CDR3 protein. Here the sample spans 550,000 to 650,000 distinct CDR3 sequences, 14% being singletons. This entry is derived from a study of T cells in Graves' hyperthyroidism and ophthalmopathy. The CDR3 spans 14 residues. Trimming took off 0 bases at V and 9 bases at J, with 12 bases between the two ends. Germline V gives CDR1 SGHDN, CDR2 FVKESK.

The receptor was isolated from a woman between 25 and 40 years old with Graves' hyperthyroidism that later progressed to Graves' ophthalmopathy. The sample taken for sequencing was blood. The V call is TRBV14, the J call TRBJ2-1; D is possibly TRBD2 (5 bases). The CDR3 region is CASSQDEGIGEQFF. The CDR3 DNA follows: TGTGCCAGCAGCCAAGATGAGGGAATCGGTGAGCAGTTCTTC.